Below, one T cell receptor (beta chain) is given with its context. These data originate in a study of blood T cell repertoires in COVID-19. Looking at the study overall: Acute-phase and convalescent COVID-19 samples originated in the United States, Italy and Spain. PBMCs, B-cell-depleted T cells, or T cells provided the cDNA or gDNA that made up the material.

The CDR3 totals 19 residues. Germline CDR1 is SGDLS and CDR2 is YYNGEE. The trim removed 4 bases at V and 1 base at J, leaving 18 bases unmatched. The authors' processing: It was from reference gene primer amplification that nucleated cell counts were estimated. Clones were sequenced by immunoSEQ multiplex PCR, and TCRdb holds only the in-frame ones, with some missing. D and trimming were read from the DNA, whereas the V and J calls and clone size are those reported in that table. The table shows fewer than 95,000 clones, with around 90% occurring only once. The chain combines TRBV9 with TRBJ2-7; TRBD1 agrees at 9 bases. The origin of this receptor is a woman older than 75 with acute or convalescent COVID-19. Sequenced input: peripheral blood. CDR3 sequence: CASSPTLTPGTGPSYEQYF. The CDR3 coding sequence is TGTGCCAGCAGCCCCACTCTCACGCCCGGGACAGGGCCATCCTACGAGCAGTACTTC.